These 16 T cell receptor beta chains share one sample of origin, sequenced in a study of CD8+CD57+ T cells in acquired aplastic anemia. Genomic DNA provided the template from which TCR beta VDJ and CDR3 profiles were obtained. TCRdb itself ran the reads through MiXCR, one entry per CDR3 protein. The table lists about 210,000 distinct CDR3 sequences, under 65% of them singletons, with 25% to 35% in the top ten. Sequenced: sorted CD4+, CD8+, or CD8+CD57+ T cells (not recorded which) from PBMCs. All receptors come from a human donor in good health.

As for this clonotype: The CDR3 end shows no conserved phenylalanine or tryptophan, and so a read error is likely. The limits of the CDR3 on the DNA are not certain, so only TCRdb's listed CDR3 is given. CDR3 in amino acids: CASSLWGTS. The V call is TRBV7-3, the J call TRBJ2-6. The germline V gene encodes CDR1 SGHTA and CDR2 FQGTGA. The CDR3 spans 9 residues, counting both ends.

This clonotype was counted at least ten times. The rearrangement uses TRBV20-1 and TRBJ1-1, with D maybe TRBD1 (6 bases). Germline-derived CDR1 and CDR2 are DFQATT and SNEGSKA (reference sequence). The V gene lost 6 bases and the J gene lost 7 bases, with 15 bases spanning the gap. CDR3 length equals 12 residues. CDR3 protein: CSAPGRGGEAFF. The CDR3 bases are TGCAGTGCCCCCGGCAGGGGAGGTGAAGCTTTCTTT.

This chain joins TRBV9 and TRBJ2-7, with no clear D. Germline CDR1 SGDLS, CDR2 YYNGEE. The CDR3 covers 15 residues. The V end was cut by 0 bases, the J end by 3 bases, with 13 bases between. The CDR3 nucleotides are TGTGCCAGCAGCGTAGCGAACTACCCGAGCTACGAGCAGTACTTC. Protein: CASSVANYPSYEQYF.

The chain employs TRBV15 and TRBJ2-7; TRBD1 agrees at 11 bases. The CDR3 covers 15 residues. From germline, CDR1 is LNHNV and CDR2 YYDKDF (reference sequence). Losses at the gene ends were 4 bases for V and 4 bases for J; bases not matched to a gene: 6. As DNA, the CDR3 is TGTGCCACCAGCAACGCGGACAGGGGGCTATACGAGCAGTACTTC. The encoded protein is CATSNADRGLYEQYF.

The V gene is TRBV29-1, the J gene TRBJ1-1; TRBD1 agrees at 8 bases. This CDR3 has 13 residues. The germline CDR1 and CDR2 sequences are SQVTM and ANQGSEA. V shed 4 bases and J 0 bases; nucleotides not matched to a gene: 1. CDR3 sequence reads: CSVGDRLNTEAFF. CDR3 nucleotides: TGCAGCGTTGGGGACAGGTTGAACACTGAAGCTTTCTTT.

In this sample, this clonotype turned up once. The conserved phenylalanine or tryptophan is not found at the CDR3 terminus, so this likely reflects a read error. This chain uses TRBV9 with TRBJ2-1, with TRBD2 matching over 8 bases. Germline-derived CDR1 and CDR2 are SGDLS and YYNGEE. CDR3 length equals 15 residues. V was clipped by 4 bases and J by 4 bases; unmatched bases: 7. Here the CDR3 DNA reads TGTGCCAGCAGCCAAGTTAGCGGGGCTTACAATGAGCAGTTCCTC. Its translation is CASSQVSGAYNEQFL.

This clonotype was found once. With a much larger clone just one base away, this may be a read error. The chain has TRBV3-1 and TRBJ2-6; D perhaps matches TRBD1 (5 bases). In germline, CDR1 is LGHDT, CDR2 YNNKEL (reference sequence). The CDR3 is 16 residues long. V gave up 8 bases and J gave up 0 bases, with 14 bases separating them. The chain's CDR3 is CASGPRQISGANVLTF. CDR3 in DNA: TGTGCCAGCGGCCCCCGACAGATCTCTGGGGCCAACGTCCTGACTTTC.

The rearrangement joins TRBV20-1 to TRBJ2-7; TRBD1 is a possible D gene (6 bases). This CDR3 has 17 amino acids. Between the trimmed V and J ends, which lost 0 bases and 0 bases, there was a span of 18 bases. Germline assignment: CDR1 DFQATT and CDR2 SNEGSKA (reference sequence). The CDR3: CSARELFGRGSSYEQYF. Here the CDR3 DNA reads TGCAGTGCTAGAGAACTTTTTGGCAGGGGAAGCTCCTACGAGCAGTACTTC.

The V and J genes are TRBV10-3 and TRBJ1-2; 7 nucleotides align to TRBD1. The CDR3 has 15 residues. V lost 11 bases to trimming and J lost 5 bases; unmatched junction nucleotides: 17. Per the germline V gene, CDR1 is ENHRY and CDR2 is SYGVKD. Here the CDR3 DNA reads TGTGCCGCTCAGTCCGGGACAGCTTCTCTATATGGCTACACCTTC. Its translation: CAAQSGTASLYGYTF.

The V gene is TRBV10-2, the J gene TRBJ1-2, with D possibly matching TRBD1 (5 bases). There are 12 residues in the CDR3. CDR1 is WSHSY, CDR2 SAAADI, per germline. V shed 1 base and J shed 8 bases, with 8 bases lying between them. CDR3 DNA sequence: TGCGCCAGCAGTGAGTTGGGGGGAGGCTACACCTTC. Protein product: CASSELGGGYTF.

This chain joins TRBV10-3 and TRBJ1-1, with TRBD1 matching over 11 bases. This CDR3 has 11 residues. Trimming removed 10 bases from V and 10 bases from J; junction bases left unmatched: 5. The V gene's germline CDR1 is ENHRY and CDR2 SYGVKD. CDR3 residues: CATGTGGRAFF. The CDR3 DNA follows: TGTGCCACCGGGACAGGGGGAAGAGCTTTCTTT.

Turning to this clonotype: Lacking the conserved final phenylalanine or tryptophan, this CDR3 likely reflects a read error. V is TRBV29-1 and J is TRBJ2-7; 10 nucleotides align to TRBD1. Germline V CDR1 and CDR2: SQVTM, ANQGSEA. The CDR3 extends over 14 amino acids. J gave up 4 bases and V 0 bases, and 3 bases lay outside the gene matches. The CDR3 reads CSVEEGDRGYEQYL. CDR3 DNA sequence: TGCAGCGTTGAAGAGGGGGACAGGGGTTACGAGCAGTACCTC.

Worth noting for this clonotype: The CDR3 does not close with the conserved phenylalanine or tryptophan, likely indicating a read error. V usage is TRBV20-1 and J usage is TRBJ1-1; 8 bases map to TRBD1. Unmatched junction bases numbered 13, after V lost 1 base and J lost 0 bases. This CDR3 has 18 residues. CDR1 and CDR2 from the germline V gene are DFQATT and SNEGSKA (reference sequence). Written as DNA, the CDR3 is TGCAGTGCTAGAGCCTCAACTGACAGGGGCCCCATGAACACTGAAGCTTTCCTT. Residues: CSARASTDRGPMNTEAFL.

The chain joins TRBV5-5 to TRBJ1-1, with unresolved D. V was trimmed by 8 bases and J by 5 bases, leaving 16 bases between them. CDR1 is SGHKS, CDR2 YYEKEE, per germline (reference sequence). The CDR3 covers 13 residues. The CDR3 sequence: CASSNKRETEAFF. In DNA form, the CDR3 reads TGTGCCAGTAGCAATAAAAGGGAGACTGAAGCTTTCTTT. Together with reference TRBV5-5 and TRBJ1-1, the CDR3 gives the full variable domain: DAGVTQSPTHLIKTRGQQVTLRCSPISGHKSVSWYQQVLGQGPQFIFQYYEKEERGRGNFPDRFSARQFPNYSSELNVNALLLGDSALYLCASSNKRETEAFFGQGTRLTVV.

This clonotype was seen ten or more times. The CDR3 region has the DNA TGTGCCAGCAGCGCGAGTGGAAATGAGCAGTTCTTC. Translating gives CASSASGNEQFF. The V gene is TRBV7-3, the J gene TRBJ2-1; D uncertain. The V and J ends lost 5 bases and 7 bases respectively, with 9 bases between them. Germline CDR1 reads SGHTA; CDR2 reads FQGTGA. This CDR3 is built from 12 residues. The entire variable domain, with the rest obtained from reference TRBV7-3 and TRBJ2-1, is as follows: GAGVSQTPSNKVTEKGKYVELRCDPISGHTALYWYRQSLGQGPEFLIYFQGTGAADDSGLPNDRFFAVRPEGSVSTLKIQRTERGDSAVYLCASSASGNEQFFGPGTRLTVL.

This clonotype occurred many times. This chain joins TRBV4-3 and TRBJ2-7, with D tentatively TRBD2 (6 bases). The V end was cut by 0 bases, the J end by 5 bases, with 11 bases between. The CDR3 contains 14 residues. Germline assignment: CDR1 LGHNA and CDR2 YSLEER. Here the CDR3 reads CASSQDPGEDEQYF. In nucleotides, the CDR3 is TGCGCCAGCAGCCAAGACCCGGGGGAAGACGAGCAGTACTTC.